This TCR beta chain was found in a study of regulatory and conventional T cells in RAG deficiency. Points on this clone: The antigen is unknown.

Clones were read by immunoSEQ multiplex PCR, and TCRdb kept only the in-frame ones, dropping some. Seen here are some 30,000 clones, 70% to 90% observed once, and the top ten hold roughly 13%. Regarding the study as a whole: Patient subsets had shorter CDR3s; Omenn Treg-Tconv overlap exceeded 80%. Omenn syndrome and CID/AS patients had roughly 100-fold fewer unique Treg TCR beta sequences, versus about 10-fold elsewhere.

The V segment lost 8 bases and the J segment 2 bases; nucleotides outside the gene matches: 6. The CDR3 has 13 amino acids. Germline values: CDR1 SGHVS, CDR2 FNYEAQ. This same sample was also part of a study on regulatory T cells. From that study: The primer mix had 52 TRBV and 13 TRBJ primers. Skewed V and J usage and few unique V-J pairs marked patient repertoires, most in Tregs.

Sample: CD8+ T cells sorted from blood. V usage is TRBV7-6 and J usage is TRBJ2-7; TRBD2 matches at 7 bases. This receptor was obtained from a human donor in good health. The CDR3 sequence is CASAWGGTYEQYF. In nucleotides, the CDR3 is TGTGCCAGCGCGTGGGGGGGGACCTACGAGCAGTACTTC.